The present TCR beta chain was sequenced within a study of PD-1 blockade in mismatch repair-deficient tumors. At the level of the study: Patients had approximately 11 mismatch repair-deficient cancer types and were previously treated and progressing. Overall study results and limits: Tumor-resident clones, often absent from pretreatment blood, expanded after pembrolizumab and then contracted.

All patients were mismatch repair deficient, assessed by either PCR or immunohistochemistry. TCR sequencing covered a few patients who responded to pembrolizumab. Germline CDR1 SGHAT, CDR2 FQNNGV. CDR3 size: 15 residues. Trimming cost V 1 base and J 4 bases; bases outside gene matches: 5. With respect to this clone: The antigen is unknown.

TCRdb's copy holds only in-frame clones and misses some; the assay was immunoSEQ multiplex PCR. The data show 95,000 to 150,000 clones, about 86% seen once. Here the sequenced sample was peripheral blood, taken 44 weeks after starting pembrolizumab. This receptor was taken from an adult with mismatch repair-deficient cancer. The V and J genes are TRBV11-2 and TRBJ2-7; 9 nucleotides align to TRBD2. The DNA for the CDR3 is TGTGCCAGCAGCTTAGTGGTAGCGGGAGAGTACGAGCAGTACTTC. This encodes CASSLVVAGEYEQYF.